The T cell receptor beta chain described here comes from a study of human T cells and chemical hapten exposure. The wider study: Small discrepancies in pooled library volume mainly accounted for the varying TCR yields per sample. Study results and caveats: Those TCRs sitting above 1 in 1000 frequency stayed the same with DPC sensitization.

The CDR3 is made up of 15 amino acids. With 1 base removed from V and 0 bases from J, the gap between germline ends came to 9 bases. In germline, CDR1 is SEHNR, CDR2 FQNEAQ (reference sequence). Time point defined: healthy volunteer bleed at 2 weeks. Total RNA was isolated from whole blood that had not been fractionated. This clonotype was seen at least ten times. Its specificity is not known. What the library attached to individual cDNA molecules were unique molecular identifiers. TCRdb reprocessed the RACE reads with MiXCR, giving one entry per CDR3 protein. The sample contains about 28,000 distinct CDR3 sequences, around 7.4% of which appear only once.

Specimen: whole blood. The chain combines TRBV7-9 with TRBJ1-2; D gene unclear. This sequence was found in a human donor in good health. Some clones in this sample may be carry-over from other donors' samples. CDR3 bases: TGTGCCAGCAGCTTAGGACCCCAGTCTAACTATGGCTACACCTTC. This gives the protein CASSLGPQSNYGYTF.